These 18 T cell receptor beta chains originate from one sample sequenced in a study of blood T cells in healthy people across ages. For the second PCR, which ran for about 7 to 11 cycles, a sample-barcoded 5' primer and a J-beta primer mix were used. A single record per CDR3 protein comes from TCRdb applying MiXCR to the 5' RACE reads. The table lists around 1.5 million distinct CDR3 sequences, 30% to 35% of them singletons. The specimen sequenced was blood. All receptors come from a woman aged 30 to 39 in good health.

This clonotype was counted only a few times. The genes are TRBV6-5 and TRBJ2-5; TRBD1 agrees at 12 bases. The CDR3 length is 15 residues. V shed 6 bases, J shed 11 bases, and the junction held 13 bases outside the gene matches. From germline, CDR1 is MNHEY and CDR2 SVGAGI. This chain's CDR3 is CASRTGTGGFYGQYF. For the CDR3, the DNA is TGTGCCAGCAGGACCGGGACAGGGGGCTTTTACGGGCAGTACTTC.

This clonotype was observed once. The chain combines TRBV7-9 with TRBJ2-1; 10 bases align to TRBD2. The CDR3 runs to 16 residues. The V gene's germline CDR1 is SEHNR and CDR2 FQNEAQ (reference sequence). The V segment lost 8 bases and the J segment 6 bases; nucleotides outside the gene matches: 13. The CDR3 loop is CASCELLAGVPNEQFF. DNA for the CDR3: TGTGCCAGCTGCGAACTTCTAGCGGGGGTCCCCAATGAGCAGTTCTTC.

CDR3: CSARDLLAVTDTQYF. The CDR3 nucleotides read TGCAGTGCTAGAGATCTGCTAGCGGTCACAGATACGCAGTATTTT. The rearrangement joins TRBV20-1 to TRBJ2-3; 7 nucleotides agree with TRBD2. Germline lookup yields CDR1 DFQATT and CDR2 SNEGSKA (reference sequence). V lost 0 bases, J lost 2 bases, and 5 bases stayed unmatched. The CDR3 runs to 15 residues.

The genes are TRBV6-1 and TRBJ2-7; D unresolved. The CDR3 runs to 13 residues. Trimming took 5 bases from V and 1 from J, leaving 9 bases between them. The germline CDR1 and CDR2 sequences are MNHNS and SASEGT. The DNA for the CDR3 is TGTGCCAGCAGTACCCGCATATCCTACGAGCAGTACTTC. Translating gives CASSTRISYEQYF.

The chain uses TRBV5-5 and TRBJ2-1, with D perhaps TRBD2 (7 bases). CDR1 and CDR2 (germline): SGHKS, YYEKEE (reference sequence). This CDR3 has 15 residues. Trimming stripped 4 bases from V and 13 bases from J, with 24 bases between. In DNA form, the CDR3 reads TGTGCCAGCAGCGTAACCGGGGGGCTCATAGAGACCCAGTTCTTC. It yields the protein CASSVTGGLIETQFF. Using reference TRBV5-5 and TRBJ2-1 for the parts outside the CDR3, the full variable domain is DAGVTQSPTHLIKTRGQQVTLRCSPISGHKSVSWYQQVLGQGPQFIFQYYEKEERGRGNFPDRFSARQFPNYSSELNVNALLLGDSALYLCASSVTGGLIETQFFGPGTRLTVL.

This clonotype showed up many times. This sequence joins TRBV5-1 and TRBJ1-1; 7 bases are a match to TRBD1. V gave up 0 bases and J gave up 4 bases; unmatched junction bases: 9. CDR3 size: 16 residues. Germline CDR1 and CDR2: SGHRS and YFSETQ. This CDR3 reads CASSLASTGWGTEAFF. CDR3 nucleotide sequence: TGCGCCAGCAGCTTGGCCTCGACAGGGTGGGGCACTGAAGCTTTCTTT.

Of note for this clonotype: Relative to the germline gene, one junction end is altered; a read error may explain this. The chain links TRBV5-6 to TRBJ2-3, with 10 bases aligning to TRBD1. The CDR3 sequence is 16 residues long. The germline gives CDR1 SGHDT, CDR2 YYEEEE. The CDR3 bases are TGTGCCAGCAGCCGGGGACAGGGGAGAAGCAGAGATACGCAGTATTTT. Its translation is CASSRGQGRSRDTQYF.

CDR3 loop: CSARVSGGALETQYF. In nucleotides, the CDR3 is TGCAGTGCTCGCGTCAGCGGGGGGGCCCTTGAGACCCAGTACTTC. The J gene is TRBJ2-5, the V gene TRBV20-1, with 10 bases lining up with TRBD2. V shed 5 bases, J shed 5 bases, and the junction held 11 bases outside the gene matches. CDR3 length equals 15 residues. CDR1 DFQATT and CDR2 SNEGSKA come from the germline V gene (reference sequence).

The V call is TRBV29-1, the J call TRBJ1-2, with 8 bases that match TRBD1. V shed 5 bases and J 3 bases; nucleotides not matched to a gene: 5. The length of the CDR3 is 13 residues. Germline loops: CDR1 SQVTM, CDR2 ANQGSEA. As DNA, the CDR3 is TGCAGCGTTCGCGAGGACAGGGACTATGGCTACACCTTC. This codes for CSVREDRDYGYTF.

This clonotype was counted many times. This rearrangement joins TRBV29-1 to TRBJ2-5; D possibly matches TRBD1 or TRBD2 (7 bases each). The CDR3 loop spans 10 amino acids. Germline CDR1 SQVTM, CDR2 ANQGSEA. CDR3 sequence (DNA): TGCACTACAGGGGAGGGGACCCAGTACTTC. This encodes CTTGEGTQYF.

In its sample, this clonotype was seen a few times. The chain couples TRBV4-1 to TRBJ2-1; D is possibly TRBD2 (6 bases). Looked up from germline, CDR1 is MGHRA and CDR2 is YSYEKL. Between the trimmed V and J ends, which lost 3 bases and 0 bases, there was a span of 15 bases. The CDR3 is made up of 17 amino acids. The CDR3 sequence: CASSQPVGGASYNEQFF. As DNA, the CDR3 is TGCGCCAGCAGCCAGCCCGTGGGCGGGGCCTCCTACAATGAGCAGTTCTTC.

This clonotype was counted a few times. For the CDR3, the DNA is TGTGCCAGCAGCTTAGATAAGGGGGCTACCTACGAGCAGTACTTC. Encoded protein: CASSLDKGATYEQYF. The chain uses TRBV13 and TRBJ2-7, with TRBD1 matching 7 bases. V dropped 1 base and J dropped 2; count of bases not matched to a gene: 5. Germline CDR1 reads PRHDT; CDR2 reads FYEKMQ (reference sequence). This CDR3 comprises 15 residues.

This clonotype was picked up many times. The chain links TRBV20-1 to TRBJ2-5; D unresolved. V was shortened by 4 bases and J by 2 bases, with 11 bases between the two germline ends. Looked up from germline, CDR1 is DFQATT and CDR2 is SNEGSKA (reference sequence). The CDR3 covers 13 residues. The DNA for the CDR3 is TGCAGTGCTAATCCCCTAGGACAAGAGACCCAGTACTTC. Encoded protein: CSANPLGQETQYF.

V and J are TRBV5-1 and TRBJ2-7; D is possibly TRBD2 (5 bases). V gave up 4 bases and J gave up 2 bases, with 16 bases separating them. The V gene's germline CDR1 is SGHRS and CDR2 YFSETQ. The CDR3 consists of 15 residues. The DNA of the CDR3 is TGCGCCAGCAGCCTGCAGGTTAGCGAAGCCTACGAGCAGTACTTC. This codes for CASSLQVSEAYEQYF.

The genes are TRBV5-5 and TRBJ2-1, with no clear D. Germline V CDR1 and CDR2: SGHKS, YYEKEE (reference sequence). This CDR3 has 13 amino acids. V lost 3 bases to trimming and J lost 6 bases, with 10 bases between them. CDR3 nucleotides: TGTGCCAGCAGCTCTTACTCTGGCAATGAGCAGTTCTTC. It yields the protein CASSSYSGNEQFF.

This clonotype was counted a few times. V and J are TRBV21-1 and TRBJ2-4; TRBD1, the table's D call, was not compared with the DNA. TRBV21-1 counts as a pseudogene. There are 16 residues in the CDR3. The CDR3 sequence: CASSHVPFPAKNIQYF. DNA for the CDR3: TGTGCCAGCAGCCATGTCCCATTCCCAGCCAAAAACATTCAGTACTTC.

This chain uses TRBV6-2 or TRBV6-3 with TRBJ1-2, with unresolved D. The CDR3 is made up of 11 amino acids. In germline, CDR1 is MNHEY, CDR2 SVGEGT. V was clipped by 5 bases and J by 9 bases, with 10 bases between them. Here the CDR3 DNA reads TGTGCCAGCAGTCTAGACCTGAGCTACACCTTC. As protein: CASSLDLSYTF.

CDR3 protein: CATSDFRTYNEQFF. CDR3 bases: TGTGCCACCAGTGATTTTAGAACATACAATGAGCAGTTCTTC. The chain is built from TRBV24-1 and TRBJ2-1; D uncertain. There are 14 residues in the CDR3. V lost 1 base to trimming and J lost 4 bases, with 7 bases between them. Germline V gene sequence: CDR1 KGHDR, CDR2 SFDVKD.